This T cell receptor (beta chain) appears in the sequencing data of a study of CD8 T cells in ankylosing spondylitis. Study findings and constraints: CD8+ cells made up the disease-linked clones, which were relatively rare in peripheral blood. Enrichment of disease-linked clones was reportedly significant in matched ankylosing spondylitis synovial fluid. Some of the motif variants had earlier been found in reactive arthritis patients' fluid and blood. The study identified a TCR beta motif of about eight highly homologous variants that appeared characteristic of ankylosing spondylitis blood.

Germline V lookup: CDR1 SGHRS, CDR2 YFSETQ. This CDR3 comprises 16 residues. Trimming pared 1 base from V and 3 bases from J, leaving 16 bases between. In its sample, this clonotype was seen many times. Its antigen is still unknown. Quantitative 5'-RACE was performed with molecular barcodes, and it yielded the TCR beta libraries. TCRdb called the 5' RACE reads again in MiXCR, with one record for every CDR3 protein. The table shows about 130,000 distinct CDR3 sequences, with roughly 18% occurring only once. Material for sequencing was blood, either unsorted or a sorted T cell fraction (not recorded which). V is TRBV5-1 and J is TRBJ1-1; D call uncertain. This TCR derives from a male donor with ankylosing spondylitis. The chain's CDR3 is CASSLPEEAPDTEAFF. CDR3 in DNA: TGCGCCAGCAGCTTGCCGGAGGAGGCTCCGGACACTGAAGCTTTCTTT.